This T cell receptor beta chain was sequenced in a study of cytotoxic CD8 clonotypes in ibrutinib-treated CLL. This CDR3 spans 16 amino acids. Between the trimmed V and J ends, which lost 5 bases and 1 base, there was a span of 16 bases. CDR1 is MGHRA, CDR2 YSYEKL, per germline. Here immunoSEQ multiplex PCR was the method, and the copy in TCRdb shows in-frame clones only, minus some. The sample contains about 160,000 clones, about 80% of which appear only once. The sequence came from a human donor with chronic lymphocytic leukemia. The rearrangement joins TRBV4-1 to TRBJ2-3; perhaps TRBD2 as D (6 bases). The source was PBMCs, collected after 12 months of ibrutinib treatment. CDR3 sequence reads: CASSSRMGGGTDTQYF. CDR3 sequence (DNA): TGCGCCAGCAGCTCCCGAATGGGGGGTGGCACAGATACGCAGTATTTT.